These T cell receptor beta chains were read from a single sample in a study of blood T cell repertoires in COVID-19. The protocol was immunoSEQ multiplex PCR, while the TCRdb copy is restricted to in-frame clones and leaves out a portion. The table lists over 120,000 clones, around 73% of them singletons. Sequencing was carried out using PBMCs or T cells enriched from blood (not recorded which). These receptors were taken from a woman aged 50 to 65 who had recovered from COVID-19. CDR3s include the opening cysteine and the closing phenylalanine or tryptophan. D genes are given only for firm matches. Some rows have no size entry. The others give once, few or many, or a class for an expanded clone.

V	size	J	length	D	CDR3	DNA
TRBV6-2/TRBV6-3	NA	TRBJ1-1	11	TRBD1	CASSRGIEAFF	TGTGCCAGCAGCAGGGGGATTGAAGCTTTCTTT
TRBV5-6	many	TRBJ2-2	14	NA	CASSSFTRTGELFF	TGTGCCAGCAGCTCCTTTACCCGGACCGGGGAGCTGTTTTTT
TRBV30	NA	TRBJ1-4	13	TRBD1	CAWAGTANEKLFF	TGTGCCTGGGCCGGGACAGCAAATGAAAAACTGTTTTTT
TRBV6-1	NA	TRBJ1-6	14	TRBD1	CASSEWDRSSPLHF	TGTGCCAGCAGTGAGTGGGACAGAAGTTCACCCCTCCACTTT
TRBV28	NA	TRBJ2-3	16	NA	CASKGFRGANLDTQYF	TGTGCCAGCAAAGGTTTCAGGGGCGCTAACTTAGATACGCAGTATTTT
TRBV27	NA	TRBJ1-1	18	NA	CASSPSAGEVALNTEAFF	TGTGCCAGCAGTCCCTCGGCCGGGGAGGTGGCCCTGAACACTGAAGCTTTCTTT
TRBV3-1/TRBV3-2	few	TRBJ2-7	14	TRBD2	CASSQLGGGNEQYF	TGTGCCAGCAGCCAACTTGGCGGGGGTAACGAGCAGTACTTC
TRBV10-2	once	TRBJ1-1	12	NA	CASTQGSTEAFF	TGCGCCAGCACCCAGGGGAGCACTGAAGCTTTCTTT
TRBV6-5	NA	TRBJ2-1	14	NA	CASSPPGIPDEQFF	TGTGCCAGCAGCCCCCCGGGGATTCCGGATGAGCAGTTCTTC
TRBV9	NA	TRBJ1-2	13	NA	CASSPAMEGGYTF	TGTGCCAGCAGCCCAGCGATGGAGGGGGGCTACACCTTC
TRBV7-9	few	TRBJ2-2	15	NA	CASSLVGQITGELFF	TGTGCCAGCAGCTTAGTTGGCCAGATCACCGGGGAGCTGTTTTTT
TRBV5-1	NA	TRBJ1-3	15	NA	CASSLASQGGNTIYF	TGCGCCAGCAGCTTGGCCTCACAGGGTGGAAACACCATATATTTT
TRBV5-1	NA	TRBJ2-5	14	NA	CASSSTGPGETQYF	TGCGCCAGCAGCTCGACAGGCCCAGGGGAGACCCAGTACTTC
TRBV13	NA	TRBJ1-1	11	NA	CASSLGSEAFF	TGTGCCAGCAGCCTGGGCTCTGAAGCTTTCTTT
TRBV15	few	TRBJ1-5	16	TRBD1	CATSRAGGQGEGPQHF	TGTGCCACCAGCAGAGCCGGAGGACAGGGAGAGGGGCCCCAGCATTTT